The 3 T cell receptor beta chains below come from one sample, sequenced in a study of T cell changes during pregnancy in multiple sclerosis. This table comes from immunoSEQ multiplex PCR, and its TCRdb copy is limited to in-frame clones, with some not included. In the table there are 36,000 or so clones, around nine tenths of which are singletons. The specimen comprised CD4+ T cells from peripheral blood mononuclear cells, sampled in the first trimester of pregnancy. The source of these receptors is a female donor with multiple sclerosis, enrolled in a pregnancy study.

The chain combines TRBV9 with TRBJ2-5; D uncertain. This CDR3 is 14 amino acids long. Germline assignment: CDR1 SGDLS and CDR2 YYNGEE. Trimming removed 4 bases at V and 3 bases at J, with 13 bases between. The CDR3 bases are TGTGCCAGCAGCTTATCAGACTTAAAAGAGACCCAGTACTTC. Translation: CASSLSDLKETQYF.

This chain joins TRBV7-2 and TRBJ1-2, with D maybe TRBD1 (5 bases). The ends were cut back, 0 bases at V and 2 bases at J, with 13 bases in the middle. There are 16 residues in the CDR3. Germline CDR1 is SGHTA and CDR2 is FQGNSA. The DNA of the CDR3 is TGTGCCAGCAGCTTAGCAGGGGTGGGGGGAAACTATGGCTACACCTTC. Amino acid sequence: CASSLAGVGGNYGYTF.

The V and J genes are TRBV14 and TRBJ2-2; a possible D gene is TRBD1 (5 bases). The CDR3 has 16 amino acids. With 3 bases removed from V and 4 bases from J, the gap between germline ends came to 15 bases. The V gene's germline CDR1 is SGHDN and CDR2 FVKESK. DNA for the CDR3: TGTGCCAGCAGCCAGAGCCTAGGGGCCGCCACCGGGGAGCTGTTTTTT. This translates into CASSQSLGAATGELFF.